Presented here are 19 T cell receptor beta chains from one specimen sequenced in a study of CD8 T cells in Susac syndrome. Random-hexamer reverse transcription was applied to about 0.5 to 1 ug RNA. Each CDR3 protein gets one entry after TCRdb re-called the immunoSEQ multiplex PCR reads with MiXCR. The table has under 350,000 distinct CDR3 sequences, under 95% seen once. Source material: CD4+ T cells from PBMCs. These receptors were collected from a human donor with multiple sclerosis.

In this sample, this clonotype turned up once. The chain joins TRBV12-3 or TRBV12-4 to TRBJ2-4; TRBD2 matches at 14 bases. CDR3 length: 18 amino acids. After removal of 4 bases from V and 3 bases from J, the junction contained 8 bases not matched to a gene. This chain's CDR3 is CASSSGTSGSRVKNIQYF. CDR3 DNA sequence: TGTGCCAGCAGTTCCGGGACTAGCGGGAGTCGTGTCAAAAACATTCAGTACTTC.

The rearrangement uses TRBV29-1 and TRBJ1-5, with D perhaps matching TRBD1 (6 bases). Germline V gene sequence: CDR1 SQVTM, CDR2 ANQGSEA. V was shortened by 5 bases and J by 6 bases, with 14 bases between the two germline ends. This CDR3 spans 13 amino acids. The CDR3 here is CSVMEGVGQPQHF. The CDR3 DNA reads as TGCAGCGTTATGGAGGGGGTCGGTCAGCCCCAGCATTTT.

The rearrangement uses TRBV5-1 and TRBJ2-5; D possibly corresponds to TRBD1 (6 bases). The germline V gene encodes CDR1 SGHRS and CDR2 YFSETQ. The CDR3 covers 15 residues. V lost 0 bases and J lost 5, with 14 bases in between. CDR3 amino acids: CASSLGQAKGETQYF. The DNA for the CDR3 is TGCGCCAGCAGCTTGGGACAGGCTAAAGGGGAGACCCAGTACTTC.

The genes are TRBV5-1 and TRBJ1-5; the match to TRBD1 covers 9 bases. The CDR3 runs to 15 residues. The germline gives CDR1 SGHRS, CDR2 YFSETQ. V lost 5 bases, J lost 3 bases, and 6 bases stayed unmatched. CDR3 DNA: TGCGCCAGCAGTCCGGGACAGGGAGTCAATCAGCCCCAGCATTTT. Translating it yields CASSPGQGVNQPQHF.

V is TRBV2 and J is TRBJ2-1; 8 bases map to TRBD2. With V trimmed by 7 bases and J by 2 bases, 4 bases remained unmatched. Germline loops: CDR1 SNHLY, CDR2 FYNNEI. The CDR3 length is 14 residues. The CDR3 loop reads CASTGTRAYNEQFF. The DNA for the CDR3 is TGTGCCAGCACCGGGACTAGGGCCTACAATGAGCAGTTCTTC.

This chain links TRBV6-2 or TRBV6-3 with TRBJ2-7, with TRBD1 matching over 8 bases. Looked up from germline, CDR1 is MNHEY and CDR2 is SVGEGT. The CDR3 covers 13 residues. Losses at the gene ends were 5 bases for V and 13 bases for J; bases not matched to a gene: 13. The CDR3 nucleotides read TGTGCCAGCAGTCCGGACAGGGCGGGCTATGTATACTTC. It encodes CASSPDRAGYVYF.

The chain employs TRBV7-8 and TRBJ1-3; D is ambiguous. Trimming shortened V by 3 bases and J by 0 bases, and 9 bases separated the two germline ends. CDR3 size: 15 residues. Germline CDR1 SGHVS, CDR2 FQNEAQ. This chain's CDR3 is CASSFGRSSGNTIYF. CDR3 nucleotide sequence: TGTGCCAGCAGCTTCGGACGGTCCTCTGGAAACACCATATATTTT.

This chain links TRBV9 with TRBJ1-4, with D uncertain. This CDR3 is built from 14 residues. V lost 1 base to trimming and J lost 0 bases, with 4 bases between them. The germline V gene has CDR1 SGDLS and CDR2 YYNGEE. The CDR3 here is CASSVSSTNEKLFF. As DNA, the CDR3 is TGTGCCAGCAGCGTATCTTCAACTAATGAAAAACTGTTTTTT.

The chain employs TRBV7-9 and TRBJ2-7; 10 bases are shared with TRBD2. Germline lookup yields CDR1 SEHNR and CDR2 FQNEAQ (reference sequence). J was trimmed by 5 bases and V by 5 bases; bases with no gene match: 6. This CDR3 spans 14 amino acids. The CDR3: CASSQGLASDEQYF. Written as DNA, the CDR3 is TGTGCCAGCAGCCAGGGACTAGCGAGCGACGAGCAGTACTTC.

The chain combines TRBV7-8 with TRBJ2-1, with TRBD2 matching over 7 bases. CDR1 is SGHVS and CDR2 is FQNEAQ in the germline V gene. The CDR3 is 15 amino acids. Trimming cost V 3 bases and J 12 bases; bases outside gene matches: 14. This CDR3 is CASSLPGLTGSSQFF. The CDR3 nucleotides are TGTGCCAGCAGCTTGCCGGGACTAACCGGGTCGTCGCAGTTCTTC.

The J gene is TRBJ2-7, the V gene TRBV20-1, with 8 bases identical to TRBD2. In germline, CDR1 is DFQATT, CDR2 SNEGSKA (reference sequence). The J segment lost 2 bases and the V segment lost 3 bases, leaving 6 bases of the junction unmatched. The CDR3 is 14 amino acids. DNA of the CDR3: TGCAGTGCTAGGCGGGCGGGAGGCCCCTACGAGCAGTACTTC. Translation: CSARRAGGPYEQYF.

This clonotype has only one observation. J is TRBJ2-2 and V is TRBV11-3; no reliable D call. Trimming left V 2 bases short and J 5 bases short, with 6 bases between. Germline-derived CDR1 and CDR2 are SGHNT and YENEEA. There are 13 residues in the CDR3. CDR3 in amino acids: CASSLPPTGELFF. CDR3 DNA sequence: TGTGCCAGCAGCTTACCACCTACCGGGGAGCTGTTTTTT.

CDR3 loop: CASSQLEEAFF. Written as DNA, the CDR3 is TGTGCCAGCAGCCAATTAGAAGAAGCTTTCTTT. This chain uses TRBV12-3 or TRBV12-4 with TRBJ1-1, with D hard to call. The CDR3 has 11 amino acids. Trimming pared 6 bases from V and 8 bases from J, leaving 10 bases between.

This clonotype showed up just a few times. The rearrangement links TRBV30 to TRBJ2-7; 13 bases align to TRBD2. The V segment lost 2 bases and the J segment 7 bases; nucleotides outside the gene matches: 11. Germline assignment: CDR1 GTSNPN and CDR2 SVGIG (reference sequence). The CDR3 extends over 16 amino acids. The CDR3 here is CAWSHGLAGALGEQYF. CDR3 coding DNA: TGTGCCTGGAGTCATGGACTAGCGGGAGCGCTGGGGGAGCAGTACTTC.

The rearrangement joins TRBV20-1 to TRBJ2-5; tentatively, D is TRBD2 (5 bases). The CDR3 runs 13 residues. Germline CDR1 DFQATT, CDR2 SNEGSKA (reference sequence). The V end was cut by 2 bases, the J end by 5 bases, with 12 bases between. CDR3 amino acids: CSARFRGWETQYF. The CDR3 DNA is TGCAGTGCTAGATTCCGGGGATGGGAGACCCAGTACTTC.

The CDR3, as DNA: TGTGCCTGGAGTTCCACAGGGGGCTTCACTGAAGCTTTCTTT. Its protein product is CAWSSTGGFTEAFF. V usage is TRBV30 and J usage is TRBJ1-1; TRBD1 matches 9 bases. Germline CDR1 and CDR2: GTSNPN and SVGIG (reference sequence). V lost 2 bases to trimming and J lost 4 bases; unmatched junction nucleotides: 5. The CDR3 totals 14 residues.

V usage is TRBV20-1 and J usage is TRBJ1-1; the D gene is possibly TRBD1 (5 bases). Germline lookup yields CDR1 DFQATT and CDR2 SNEGSKA (reference sequence). Trimming removed 6 bases from V and 10 bases from J, with 15 bases in between. The length of the CDR3 is 11 residues. CDR3 in amino acids: CSALQRRGAFF. CDR3 sequence (DNA): TGCAGTGCATTACAGAGGAGGGGAGCTTTCTTT.

The chain joins TRBV30 to TRBJ2-2, with D possibly TRBD2 on 6 matching bases. Deletions cut 4 bases from V and 7 bases from J, with 16 bases between. The CDR3 sequence is 14 residues long. Germline V gene lookup returns CDR1 GTSNPN and CDR2 SVGIG (reference sequence). The CDR3 sequence is CAWTGTPGDGELFF. CDR3 DNA sequence: TGTGCCTGGACGGGGACTCCTGGGGACGGGGAGCTGTTTTTT.

The CDR3 DNA sequence: TGTGCCAGCAGCCCAGAGCGGGGGAACCAACCTACGGGGGAGACCCAGTACTTC. It specifies CASSPERGNQPTGETQYF. The V and J genes are TRBV7-2 and TRBJ2-5; 8 nucleotides match TRBD2. CDR1 is SGHTA and CDR2 is FQGNSA in the germline V gene. This CDR3 spans 18 amino acids. The ends lost 5 bases at V and 5 bases at J; junction bases unmatched: 19.